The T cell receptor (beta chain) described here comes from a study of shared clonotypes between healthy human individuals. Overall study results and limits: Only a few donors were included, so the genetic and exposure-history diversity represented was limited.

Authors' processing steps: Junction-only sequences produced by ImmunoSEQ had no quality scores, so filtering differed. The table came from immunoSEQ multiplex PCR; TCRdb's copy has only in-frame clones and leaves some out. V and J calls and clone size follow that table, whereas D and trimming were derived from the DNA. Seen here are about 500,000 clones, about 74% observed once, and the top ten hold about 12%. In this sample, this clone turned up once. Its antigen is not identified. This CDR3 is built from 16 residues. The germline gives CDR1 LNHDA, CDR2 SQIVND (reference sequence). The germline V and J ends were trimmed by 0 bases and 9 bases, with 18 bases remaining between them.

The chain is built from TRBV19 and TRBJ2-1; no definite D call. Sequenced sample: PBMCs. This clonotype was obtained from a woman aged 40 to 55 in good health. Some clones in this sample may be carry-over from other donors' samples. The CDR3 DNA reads TGTGCCAGTAGTATAGATTGGGTGGGCTCCAACGGTGAGCAGTTCTTC. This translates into CASSIDWVGSNGEQFF.